The sequence of this T cell receptor (beta chain) was determined in a study of cytomegalovirus exposure and HLA in healthy donors. Of note for this clone: Its antigen is not known.

Study results and limitations: In a later analysis, TCR beta V- and J-gene trimming showed a link to a missense DCLRE1C variant.

PCR employed 60 Vbeta and 13 Jbeta primers. Some clones are missing from TCRdb's copy, which holds only in-frame ones; the method was immunoSEQ multiplex PCR. The sample includes around 180,000 clones, about three quarters seen only once; the top ten take 1.5%. CDR3 length: 15 amino acids. The germline gives CDR1 SGHRS, CDR2 YFSETQ. Deletions cut 3 bases from V and 8 bases from J, with 20 bases between. Sequencing was carried out using PBMCs. The gene calls are TRBV5-1 and TRBJ1-2; maybe TRBD1 (5 bases). The TCR sequence derives from a girl aged 10 to 17 in good health and CMV-seronegative. The chain's CDR3 is CASSSGVGGAQGYTF. CDR3 coding DNA: TGCGCCAGCAGCTCCGGAGTTGGAGGGGCGCAAGGCTACACCTTC.